The 3 T cell receptor beta chains listed next were all sequenced from one sample in a study of cytomegalovirus exposure and HLA in healthy donors. With 60 Vbeta and 13 Jbeta primers, the PCR was carried out. Data came from immunoSEQ multiplex PCR; TCRdb stores just in-frame clones and leaves some out. The data show 150,000 to 200,000 clones, 60% to 80% seen once. Sequencing was done on a sample of PBMCs. The receptors were sampled from a man aged 40-49 years in good health and CMV-seropositive.

This sequence joins TRBV19 and TRBJ2-5, with 12 bases aligning to TRBD2. Germline CDR1 LNHDA, CDR2 SQIVND (reference sequence). Trimming cost V 7 bases and J 7 bases; bases outside gene matches: 4. CDR3 size: 13 residues. The CDR3: CASTPLAGGTQYF. The CDR3 DNA follows: TGTGCCAGTACCCCACTAGCGGGAGGGACCCAGTACTTC.

The V gene is TRBV19, the J gene TRBJ1-2, with D possibly matching TRBD1 (5 bases). The ends were cut back, 10 bases at V and 4 bases at J, with 16 bases in the middle. The germline CDR1 and CDR2 sequences are LNHDA and SQIVND (reference sequence). The CDR3 length is 13 residues. The CDR3 here is CATQPTATYGYTF. The CDR3 region has the DNA TGTGCCACCCAACCGACAGCAACCTATGGCTACACCTTC.

J is TRBJ2-3 and V is TRBV2, with D possibly TRBD2 on 7 matching bases. In germline, CDR1 is SNHLY, CDR2 FYNNEI. The CDR3 contains 14 residues. Trimming cost V 8 bases and J 3 bases, with 15 bases left between them. CDR3 protein: CASGGAGRTDTQYF. As DNA, the CDR3 is TGTGCCAGCGGGGGGGCAGGGCGGACAGATACGCAGTATTTT. Full variable domain (rest looked up from reference TRBV2 and TRBJ2-3): EPEVTQTPSHQVTQMGQEVILRCVPISNHLYFYWYRQILGQKVEFLVSFYNNEISEKSEIFDDQFSVERPDGSNFTLKIRSTKLEDSAMYFCASGGAGRTDTQYFGPGTRLTVL.